In its sample, the clone carrying this TCR beta chain was seen a few times. The V and J ends lost 3 bases and 4 bases, in that order; junction bases with no gene match: 8. The CDR3 loop spans 15 amino acids. Per the germline V gene, CDR1 is SGHAT and CDR2 is FQDESV (reference sequence). These data come from a study of blood T cell repertoires in COVID-19. As processed by the authors: Estimated nucleated cell counts came from reference gene primer amplification. Only in-frame clones appear in the TCRdb table, and some are missing; sequencing was by immunoSEQ multiplex PCR. The V and J calls and clone size were taken over from that table, and D and trimming were inferred from the DNA. The table records approximately 150,000 clones, around 76% of them present only once.

The chain carries TRBV11-1 and TRBJ1-1; TRBD1 agrees at 7 bases. What was sequenced was peripheral blood. The clonotype originates from a woman between 65 and 79 years old with acute or convalescent COVID-19. The CDR3 here is CASSFLLTGATEAFF. The CDR3 DNA reads as TGTGCCAGCAGCTTTCTCCTAACAGGGGCCACTGAAGCTTTCTTT.